A selection of T cell receptor beta chains follows, all from one sample in a study of T-cell reconstitution after alpha-beta-depleted transplantation in children. TCRdb itself ran the PCR reads through MiXCR, one entry per CDR3 protein. The data contain about 77,000 distinct CDR3 sequences, over 15% of them seen just once; the ten biggest clones take up 50% to 65%. The sequences come from PBMCs, mostly from graft donor cells, collected 360 days after TCRalphabeta/CD19-depleted stem cell transplant. The receptors were gathered from a male patient under 10 years old who had a stem cell transplant for acute lymphoblastic leukemia, so the T cells may come from the graft donor. Each CDR3 is given with its conserved first and last residue. A D gene is named only where the DNA matches it firmly. Where a row states a size, it is once, few, many or the class of an expanded clone; other rows omit it.

j_gene	d_gene	v_gene	abundance	CDR3aa
TRBJ2-2	TRBD2	TRBV11-2	NA	CASSTTSGSVTGELFF
TRBJ1-2	TRBD1	TRBV12-3/TRBV12-4	many	CASSRDRGGYGYTF
TRBJ1-1	NA	TRBV5-1	few	CASSLREAYTEAFF
TRBJ2-7	TRBD1	TRBV18	few	CASSAGTVLSYEQYF
TRBJ2-5	TRBD1	TRBV28	few	CASSSPHPPGQDFQETQYF
TRBJ1-1	NA	TRBV20-1	NA	CSARTRGNTEAFF
TRBJ2-4	TRBD2	TRBV7-6	few	CASSAGTSGTLAKNIQYF
TRBJ2-3	TRBD2	TRBV2	many	CARGTSGTDTQYF
TRBJ2-5	TRBD1	TRBV5-6	NA	CASSFRTGSETQYF
TRBJ2-1	NA	TRBV18	NA	CASSPPRGEEYNEQFF
TRBJ2-1	TRBD2	TRBV24-1	NA	CATSDLRGGSSYNEQFF
TRBJ2-3	NA	TRBV6-5	few	CASSSFGHRGTDTQYF
TRBJ2-1	TRBD2	TRBV3-1	NA	CASSQDIRLAGVYEQFF
TRBJ2-3	NA	TRBV5-1	NA	CASSLDYTDTQYF
TRBJ2-3	TRBD1	TRBV12-3/TRBV12-4	NA	CASNGTGVFTDTQYF
TRBJ1-4	NA	TRBV25-1	many	CASGNMEEKLFF
TRBJ1-1	NA	TRBV6-5	few	CASSYRAGVQMNTEAFF
TRBJ1-2	TRBD1	TRBV7-6	few	CASSPWTGTDGYTF
TRBJ2-1	NA	TRBV7-9	few	CASREQGHEQFF